The present T cell receptor beta chain was sequenced within a study of blood T cell repertoires in COVID-19. Whole-study context: Some COVID-19 samples were acute and others convalescent; all came from the United States, Italy and Spain.

Some clones are missing from TCRdb's copy, which holds only in-frame ones; the method was immunoSEQ multiplex PCR. The sample records 140,000 to 150,000 clones, approximately 89% being singletons. This CDR3 comprises 11 residues. Trimming left V 6 bases short and J 14 bases short, with 19 bases between. Per germline, CDR1 DFQATT and CDR2 SNEGSKA (reference sequence). V usage is TRBV20-1 and J usage is TRBJ1-2; no reliable D call. This TCR derives from a human donor in a cohort sampled during active COVID-19. The sequenced sample was peripheral blood. The CDR3 sequence: CSAAEALEFTF. The CDR3 nucleotides read TGCAGTGCCGCCGAGGCCCTTGAATTTACCTTC.